A single sample is the source of the 32 T cell receptor beta chains below, sequenced in a study of cytomegalovirus exposure and HLA in healthy donors. The PCR contained 60 Vbeta and 13 Jbeta primers. Sequencing used immunoSEQ multiplex PCR; TCRdb keeps in-frame clones, though not all of them. The table shows more than 95,000 clones, with more than 70% occurring only once. The specimen sequenced was PBMCs. Receptors originate from a man under 40 in good health and CMV-seronegative.

The rearrangement uses TRBV6-5 and TRBJ1-1, with 7 nucleotides matching TRBD1. CDR1 and CDR2 from the germline V gene are MNHEY and SVGAGI. V lost 8 bases and J lost 0; bases outside the gene matches: 3. CDR3 length equals 13 residues. CDR3 DNA sequence: TGTGCCAGCTGGGACAGAGTGAACACTGAAGCTTTCTTT. Translated: CASWDRVNTEAFF.

This clone was counted between two and nine times. V is TRBV27 and J is TRBJ2-1; 7 bases are a match to TRBD2. The V gene end was trimmed by 9 bases and the J gene end by 8 bases; junction bases not matched to a gene: 13. The CDR3 is 14 residues long. Germline CDR1 is MNHEY and CDR2 is SMNVEV (reference sequence). CDR3 sequence reads: CASSILGRKDEQFF. CDR3 in DNA: TGTGCCAGTTCAATTCTCGGGAGGAAAGATGAGCAGTTCTTC.

This clone appeared a single time. The chain joins TRBV19 to TRBJ2-5, with D unresolved. In germline, CDR1 is LNHDA, CDR2 SQIVND (reference sequence). With 0 bases removed from V and 4 bases from J, the gap between germline ends came to 6 bases. The CDR3 has 13 residues. The CDR3 nucleotides are TGTGCCAGTAGTATAGAGACGGGAGAGACCCAGTACTTC. It is translated as CASSIETGETQYF. Full variable domain (remainder filled in from reference TRBV19 and TRBJ2-5): DGGITQSPKYLFRKEGQNVTLSCEQNLNHDAMYWYRQDPGQGLRLIYYSQIVNDFQKGDIAEGYSVSREKKESFPLTVTSAQKNPTAFYLCASSIETGETQYFGPGTRLLVL.

The chain recombines TRBV7-3 with TRBJ1-1; 7 bases are a match to TRBD1. Germline CDR1 is SGHTA and CDR2 is FQGTGA. The CDR3 contains 14 residues. Germline trimming cut 5 bases from V and 0 bases from J; bases unmatched to any gene: 3. CDR3 protein: CASSAGTVNTEAFF. CDR3 DNA sequence: TGTGCCAGCAGCGCCGGGACAGTGAACACTGAAGCTTTCTTT.

The chain joins TRBV25-1 to TRBJ2-3, with 7 bases identical to TRBD2. There are 12 residues in the CDR3. Looked up from germline, CDR1 is MGHDK and CDR2 is SYGVNS. Losses at the gene ends were 6 bases for V and 6 bases for J; bases not matched to a gene: 3. The CDR3 nucleotides read TGTGCCAGCAGCCTGGGAGGGGATACGCAGTATTTT. It encodes CASSLGGDTQYF.

This chain links TRBV7-3 with TRBJ1-4; D not resolved. This CDR3 is built from 13 residues. V shed 5 bases and J shed 8 bases, with 12 bases lying between them. Germline CDR1 reads SGHTA; CDR2 reads FQGTGA. CDR3 DNA sequence: TGTGCCAGCAGCCAAGGCCCGGGGGAAAAACTGTTTTTT. It encodes CASSQGPGEKLFF. Based on the CDR3 plus reference TRBV7-3 and TRBJ1-4, the full variable domain is GAGVSQTPSNKVTEKGKYVELRCDPISGHTALYWYRQSLGQGPEFLIYFQGTGAADDSGLPNDRFFAVRPEGSVSTLKIQRTERGDSAVYLCASSQGPGEKLFFGSGTQLSVL.

The chain is built from TRBV7-2 and TRBJ1-2; tentative D call: TRBD1 (6 bases). Trimming stripped 3 bases from V and 7 bases from J, with 15 bases between. The germline gives CDR1 SGHTA, CDR2 FQGNSA. This CDR3 is 14 amino acids long. Written as DNA, the CDR3 is TGTGCCAGCAGCTTGGGGGCCATTCGCGGTGGCTACACCTTC. Translated, it gives CASSLGAIRGGYTF.

The chain links TRBV7-6 to TRBJ1-1; perhaps TRBD1 as D (6 bases). Trimming pared 2 bases from V and 6 bases from J, leaving 13 bases between. From germline, CDR1 is SGHVS and CDR2 FNYEAQ. The length of the CDR3 is 14 residues. The CDR3 DNA reads as TGTGCCAGCAGCTTACGCCAGGGGAATCCTGAAGCTTTCTTT. It specifies CASSLRQGNPEAFF.

The J gene is TRBJ1-1, the V gene TRBV6-1, with D unclear. This CDR3 comprises 13 residues. V lost 6 bases and J 0 bases, leaving 8 bases between the germline ends. Per the germline V gene, CDR1 is MNHNS and CDR2 is SASEGT. CDR3 sequence reads: CASSVGVNTEAFF. The CDR3 bases are TGTGCCAGCAGCGTTGGAGTGAACACTGAAGCTTTCTTT.

V is TRBV10-3 and J is TRBJ2-5, with 11 bases lining up with TRBD1. Germline loops: CDR1 ENHRY, CDR2 SYGVKD. Losses at the gene ends were 2 bases for V and 4 bases for J; bases not matched to a gene: 9. CDR3 length: 17 amino acids. The CDR3 spells CAISEGLGQGAGETQYF. The CDR3, as DNA: TGTGCCATCAGTGAGGGATTAGGACAGGGGGCAGGAGAGACCCAGTACTTC.

The genes are TRBV29-1 and TRBJ1-2, with D hard to call. The V gene's germline CDR1 is SQVTM and CDR2 ANQGSEA. Trimming stripped 3 bases from V and 12 bases from J, with 11 bases between. This CDR3 region has 10 residues. The CDR3 region is CSVESGRDTF. CDR3 DNA: TGCAGCGTTGAGTCCGGGCGGGACACCTTC.

The CDR3 loop is CAWSGTWTGTGDFQETQYF. The CDR3 bases are TGTGCCTGGAGTGGGACCTGGACCGGGACAGGGGATTTCCAAGAGACCCAGTACTTC. The chain has TRBV30 and TRBJ2-5; 10 nucleotides agree with TRBD1. The CDR3 covers 19 residues. Germline V gene data show CDR1 as GTSNPN and CDR2 as SVGIG (reference sequence). Trimming took 1 base from V and 1 from J; bases not matched to a gene: 15.

On this clone itself: Mismatch with germline at one junction end may stem from a read error. The chain has TRBV7-9 and TRBJ1-1; no clear D. The CDR3 loop spans 14 amino acids. Germline-derived CDR1 and CDR2 are SEHNR and FQNEAQ (reference sequence). For the CDR3, the DNA is TGTTCCAGCAGCTTAAGTTCGGTGAACACTGAAGCTTTCTTT. Its protein is CSSSLSSVNTEAFF.

The rearrangement uses TRBV5-1 and TRBJ1-2; no firm D call. This CDR3 has 18 amino acids. Germline lookup yields CDR1 SGHRS and CDR2 YFSETQ. Trimming removed 0 bases at V and 1 base at J, with 19 bases between. CDR3: CASSLALTGPTHNYGYTF. In DNA form, the CDR3 reads TGCGCCAGCAGCTTGGCCTTGACTGGCCCAACCCATAACTATGGCTACACCTTC.

This clone has just a few counts. The chain uses TRBV28 and TRBJ1-5; D perhaps matches TRBD1 (6 bases). V was pared by 7 bases and J by 4 bases, with 26 bases between. CDR1 and CDR2 from the germline V gene are MDHEN and SYDVKM. CDR3 length: 18 residues. CDR3 DNA sequence: TGTGCCAGCACATTATCGGTAAATTACAGGGCCCAAAATCAGCCCCAGCATTTT. Translating gives CASTLSVNYRAQNQPQHF.

The chain joins TRBV7-2 to TRBJ2-7; weak D call: TRBD1 (5 bases). The CDR3 extends over 15 amino acids. Germline CDR1 reads SGHTA; CDR2 reads FQGNSA. The V and J ends lost 1 base and 0 bases respectively, with 10 bases between them. Here the CDR3 reads CASSLGQSLSYEQYF. The CDR3, as DNA: TGTGCCAGCAGCTTAGGACAGAGCCTCTCCTACGAGCAGTACTTC.

The rearrangement links TRBV4-2 to TRBJ2-7; 10 positions agree with TRBD1. This CDR3 region has 16 residues. Per germline, CDR1 LGHNA and CDR2 YNFKEQ. The trim removed 0 bases at V and 3 bases at J, leaving 5 bases unmatched. The DNA for the CDR3 is TGTGCCAGCAGCCAAGAAGGTCGGACAGGGGGCTACGAGCAGTACTTC. Protein sequence: CASSQEGRTGGYEQYF.

The chain couples TRBV5-4 to TRBJ2-1; TRBD2 matches at 8 bases. The trim removed 2 bases at V and 4 bases at J, leaving 5 bases unmatched. CDR1 and CDR2 from the germline V gene are SGHNT and YYREEE (reference sequence). This CDR3 has 15 amino acids. The CDR3: CASSFGLALYNEQFF. In nucleotides, the CDR3 is TGTGCCAGCAGCTTCGGACTAGCCCTATACAATGAGCAGTTCTTC.

This chain uses TRBV2 with TRBJ1-5, with D perhaps matching TRBD1 (6 bases). The CDR3 loop spans 15 amino acids. Per the germline V gene, CDR1 is SNHLY and CDR2 is FYNNEI. Deletions cut 2 bases from V and 7 bases from J, with 15 bases between. CDR3 in DNA: TGTGCCAGCAGTGAACTGACAGGAGGAAACCAGCCCCAGCATTTT. Its protein is CASSELTGGNQPQHF.

This clone was observed a handful of times. V and J are TRBV7-9 and TRBJ1-5; D gene unclear. Trimming cost V 5 bases and J 9 bases, with 11 bases left between them. CDR1 and CDR2 (germline): SEHNR, FQNEAQ (reference sequence). The CDR3 loop spans 12 amino acids. The chain's CDR3 is CASSASNGPQHF. The CDR3, as DNA: TGTGCCAGCAGCGCCTCGAACGGGCCCCAGCATTTT.

J is TRBJ2-5 and V is TRBV5-1; 7 bases agree with TRBD2. The V segment lost 0 bases and the J segment 2 bases; nucleotides outside the gene matches: 1. The germline gives CDR1 SGHRS, CDR2 YFSETQ. The CDR3 runs to 14 residues. The CDR3 bases are TGCGCCAGCAGCTTGGTCGGGAGGCAAGAGACCCAGTACTTC. Protein sequence: CASSLVGRQETQYF.

A word on this clone: The junction departs from germline at one end; a sequencing error may be responsible. The chain recombines TRBV7-9 with TRBJ2-7, with D maybe TRBD1 (6 bases). The CDR3 consists of 13 residues. The V gene's germline CDR1 is SEHNR and CDR2 FQNEAQ (reference sequence). CDR3 bases: TGTTCCAGCAGCGCCACAGGGTACTACGAGCAGTACTTC. This codes for CSSSATGYYEQYF. Supplemented by reference TRBV7-9 and TRBJ2-7, the full variable domain reads DTGVSQNPRHKITKRGQNVTFRCDPISEHNRLYWYRQTLGQGPEFLTYFQNEAQLEKSRLLSDRFSAERPKGSFSTLEIQRTEQGDSAMYLCSSSATGYYEQYFGPGTRLTVT.

DNA for the CDR3: TGTGCCAGCAGCTTGGGAGGGGCGTTGCGCGGGGAGCTGTTTTTT. It specifies CASSLGGALRGELFF. V and J are TRBV7-9 and TRBJ2-2, with 7 positions matching TRBD2. The CDR3 is 15 amino acids. V trimming: 3 bases; J trimming: 7 bases; junction bases outside the gene matches: 8. The germline CDR1 and CDR2 sequences are SEHNR and FQNEAQ (reference sequence).

This chain uses TRBV4-2 with TRBJ1-1; 7 bases are a match to TRBD1. The CDR3 spans 16 residues. The V and J ends lost 0 bases and 4 bases, in that order; junction bases with no gene match: 8. From germline, CDR1 is LGHNA and CDR2 YNFKEQ. For the CDR3, the DNA is TGTGCCAGCAGCCAAGAAAAGGGGGCGGGAGGCACTGAAGCTTTCTTT. It codes for CASSQEKGAGGTEAFF.

Concerning this clone: This sample also contains other DNA sequences that code for the same CDR3. The J gene is TRBJ2-1, the V gene TRBV28, with D unresolved. The CDR3 consists of 10 residues. The V end was cut by 6 bases, the J end by 6 bases, with 3 bases between. Germline CDR1 and CDR2: MDHEN and SYDVKM. The CDR3 region is CASSGNEQFF. CDR3 DNA sequence: TGTGCCAGCAGCGGCAATGAGCAGTTCTTC.

V gene TRBV27 combines with J gene TRBJ1-6; 8 bases align to TRBD1. This CDR3 spans 18 amino acids. J was trimmed by 2 bases and V by 7 bases; bases with no gene match: 13. Per the germline V gene, CDR1 is MNHEY and CDR2 is SMNVEV (reference sequence). The CDR3 here is CASTTFGQGGPYNSPLHF. CDR3 DNA sequence: TGTGCCAGCACTACTTTCGGACAGGGAGGACCCTATAATTCACCCCTCCACTTT.

The chain is built from TRBV2 and TRBJ2-5; 12 bases align to TRBD1. Germline V CDR1 and CDR2: SNHLY, FYNNEI. J was trimmed by 2 bases and V by 1 base; bases with no gene match: 2. This CDR3 has 16 amino acids. CDR3 in amino acids: CASSEGDRGLQETQYF. The CDR3 nucleotides read TGTGCCAGCAGTGAAGGGGACAGGGGGCTACAAGAGACCCAGTACTTC. Full variable domain (missing parts from reference TRBV2 and TRBJ2-5): EPEVTQTPSHQVTQMGQEVILRCVPISNHLYFYWYRQILGQKVEFLVSFYNNEISEKSEIFDDQFSVERPDGSNFTLKIRSTKLEDSAMYFCASSEGDRGLQETQYFGPGTRLLVL.

The V call is TRBV7-2, the J call TRBJ2-5, with D hard to call. V was cut by 5 bases and J by 1 base, with 8 bases left in between. This CDR3 has 13 amino acids. Germline V lookup: CDR1 SGHTA, CDR2 FQGNSA. The CDR3 here is CASSPYVQETQYF. The CDR3 bases are TGTGCCAGCAGCCCCTACGTCCAAGAGACCCAGTACTTC.

The chain couples TRBV4-2 to TRBJ1-5, with a tentative D call TRBD1 (5 bases). V lost 0 bases and J lost 4, with 13 bases in between. The CDR3 has 16 residues. Germline V lookup: CDR1 LGHNA, CDR2 YNFKEQ. This CDR3 reads CASSQEGGIRNQPQHF. The CDR3 region has the DNA TGTGCCAGCAGCCAAGAGGGGGGGATTAGGAATCAGCCCCAGCATTTT.

The V and J genes are TRBV4-1 and TRBJ1-1; TRBD1 aligns across 7 bases. The germline V gene has CDR1 MGHRA and CDR2 YSYEKL. CDR3 length: 19 amino acids. J lost 1 base, V lost 0 bases, and 14 bases had no gene match. In nucleotides, the CDR3 is TGCGCCAGCAGCCAAGATCCGCGGCGCTCATACAGGGGGAACACTGAAGCTTTCTTT. This codes for CASSQDPRRSYRGNTEAFF.

This sequence joins TRBV14 and TRBJ2-1; possible D gene TRBD1, 6 bases. The CDR3 runs 16 residues. In germline, CDR1 is SGHDN, CDR2 FVKESK. The V end was cut by 4 bases, the J end by 2 bases, with 15 bases between. CDR3: CASSPRGPRAYNEQFF. The DNA of the CDR3 is TGTGCCAGCAGCCCCAGGGGCCCGCGGGCCTACAATGAGCAGTTCTTC.

V is TRBV6-4 and J is TRBJ1-5, with D unresolved. The CDR3 contains 13 residues. The V end lost 6 bases, the J end lost 5 bases, and 11 bases lay between the germline ends. Germline CDR1 MRHNA, CDR2 SNTAGT. CDR3 DNA: TGTGCCAGCAGCCAGGAGGAGGATCAGCCCCAGCATTTT. This sequence encodes CASSQEEDQPQHF.